A single sample is the source of the 32 T cell receptor beta chains below, sequenced in a study of blood T cell repertoires in COVID-19. The table came from immunoSEQ multiplex PCR; TCRdb's copy has only in-frame clones and leaves some out. This sample has about 670,000 clones, with about 87% found just once. Material for sequencing was peripheral blood. These receptors were taken from a woman aged 18-29 years with acute or convalescent COVID-19.

J is TRBJ2-3 and V is TRBV6-2 or TRBV6-3; perhaps TRBD2 as D (5 bases). Germline CDR1 and CDR2: MNHEY and SVGEGT. CDR3 length: 12 residues. Trimming took 2 bases from V and 11 from J, leaving 11 bases between them. The CDR3 sequence is CASSYRIREQYF. CDR3 in DNA: TGTGCCAGCAGTTACAGGATTCGGGAGCAGTATTTT.

This rearrangement joins TRBV4-2 to TRBJ2-1; TRBD2 might be the D (5 bases). The V gene lost 0 bases and the J gene lost 4 bases, with 16 bases spanning the gap. Germline V gives CDR1 LGHNA, CDR2 YNFKEQ. The CDR3 length is 17 residues. The CDR3 coding sequence is TGTGCCAGCAGCCAAGAAGAGGTGGCGGGCCGATACAATGAGCAGTTCTTC. Translating gives CASSQEEVAGRYNEQFF.

The genes are TRBV29-1 and TRBJ2-7; no reliable D call. The CDR3 length is 12 residues. Germline values: CDR1 SQVTM, CDR2 ANQGSEA. Trimming left V 4 bases short and J 2 bases short, with 9 bases between. The chain's CDR3 is CSVVVATYEQYF. The CDR3 nucleotides are TGCAGCGTTGTGGTGGCCACCTACGAGCAGTACTTC.

The chain employs TRBV14 and TRBJ1-2; D is unclear. Germline V gene lookup returns CDR1 SGHDN and CDR2 FVKESK. Trimming took off 0 bases at V and 5 bases at J, with 13 bases between the two ends. CDR3 length: 15 residues. The CDR3 region is CASSQDRGGPYGYTF. In nucleotides, the CDR3 is TGTGCCAGCAGCCAAGATAGAGGAGGACCTTATGGCTACACCTTC.

The sample holds one count of this clone. The junction and the germline gene differ at one end; a read error may be behind it. The CDR3 loop is CASSEDSNF. The CDR3 nucleotides read TGTGCCAGCAGTGAAGATTCCAACTTC. This chain uses TRBV2 with TRBJ2-5; D is undetermined. Germline V gene lookup returns CDR1 SNHLY and CDR2 FYNNEI. There are 9 residues in the CDR3.

The chain uses TRBV7-2 and TRBJ1-5, with D perhaps TRBD1 (5 bases). The CDR3 has 14 residues. The V and J ends lost 2 bases and 3 bases respectively, with 8 bases between them. The germline gives CDR1 SGHTA, CDR2 FQGNSA. The CDR3 nucleotides are TGTGCCAGCAGCTTAAAGGGGTCCAATCAGCCCCAGCATTTT. Its protein is CASSLKGSNQPQHF.

The V and J genes are TRBV6-5 and TRBJ2-2, with TRBD1 matching over 12 bases. The CDR3 totals 16 residues. V lost 2 bases, J lost 9 bases, and 7 bases stayed unmatched. The germline CDR1 and CDR2 sequences are MNHEY and SVGAGI. CDR3 in DNA: TGTGCCAGCAGTTACCGGGACAGGGGGCGTGGAAGGGAGCTGTTTTTT. It specifies CASSYRDRGRGRELFF.

This clone came up once. The chain uses TRBV7-2 and TRBJ2-7, with 9 bases lining up with TRBD1. Germline assignment: CDR1 SGHTA and CDR2 FQGNSA. With V trimmed by 5 bases and J by 0 bases, 17 bases remained unmatched. CDR3 size: 19 residues. CDR3 DNA: TGTGCCAGCAGCGAGGGAACAGGGGGCGCGACGCCTTTCTCCTACGAGCAGTACTTC. Residues: CASSEGTGGATPFSYEQYF.

CDR3 region: CSVRPDPNTEAFF. The CDR3 DNA reads as TGCAGCGTGAGGCCAGACCCGAACACTGAAGCTTTCTTT. This sequence joins TRBV29-1 and TRBJ1-1; D call uncertain. CDR3 length: 13 residues. Per the germline V gene, CDR1 is SQVTM and CDR2 is ANQGSEA. The V end was cut by 6 bases, the J end by 1 base, with 12 bases between. The variable domain in full, with the rest retrieved from reference TRBV29-1 and TRBJ1-1, is SAVISQKPSRDICQRGTSLTIQCQVDSQVTMMFWYRQQPGQSLTLIATANQGSEATYESGFVIDKFPISRPNLTFSTLTVSNMSPEDSSIYLCSVRPDPNTEAFFGQGTRLTVV.

The CDR3 here is CSVAGSHEQYF. Written as DNA, the CDR3 is TGCAGCGTTGCCGGGTCCCACGAGCAGTACTTC. V and J are TRBV29-1 and TRBJ2-7; D is unresolved. CDR1 is SQVTM and CDR2 is ANQGSEA in the germline V gene. The CDR3 extends over 11 amino acids. The V end was cut by 4 bases, the J end by 5 bases, with 9 bases between.

This sequence joins TRBV5-6 and TRBJ2-2; D is perhaps TRBD2 (5 bases). Trimming took 7 bases from V and 4 from J, leaving 20 bases between them. Germline CDR1 SGHDT, CDR2 YYEEEE. The CDR3 totals 16 residues. CDR3 residues: CASFLNGVVGTGELFF. CDR3 nucleotide sequence: TGTGCCAGCTTCCTCAACGGGGTAGTAGGCACCGGGGAGCTGTTTTTT.

This clone has just a few counts. Here the CDR3 reads CASSLEGGTPYNEQFF. DNA for the CDR3: TGTGCCAGCAGCTTAGAGGGCGGGACCCCCTACAATGAGCAGTTCTTC. The chain has TRBV7-6 and TRBJ2-1; weak D call: TRBD2 (6 bases). The ends were cut back, 1 base at V and 2 bases at J, with 12 bases in the middle. The CDR3 loop spans 16 amino acids. CDR1 and CDR2 (germline): SGHVS, FNYEAQ.

This chain joins TRBV5-6 and TRBJ2-7; 7 bases align to TRBD1. This CDR3 comprises 18 residues. Germline V gene data show CDR1 as SGHDT and CDR2 as YYEEEE. The J segment lost 7 bases and the V segment lost 1 base, leaving 20 bases of the junction unmatched. DNA of the CDR3: TGTGCCAGCAGCTTGAGACGGTTGGTACAGGGGCCTTTGGGAGAGCAGTACTTC. Translation gives CASSLRRLVQGPLGEQYF.

V and J are TRBV27 and TRBJ2-1, with 10 bases that match TRBD2. Germline CDR1 and CDR2: MNHEY and SMNVEV (reference sequence). The CDR3 is 16 residues long. Unmatched junction bases numbered 5, after V lost 3 bases and J lost 3 bases. CDR3 region: CASSFGERGGYNEQFF. The CDR3 DNA reads as TGTGCCAGCAGTTTCGGGGAGCGGGGGGGCTACAATGAGCAGTTCTTC.

The chain employs TRBV5-1 and TRBJ1-3; D is uncertain. Germline V gene data show CDR1 as SGHRS and CDR2 as YFSETQ. The CDR3 has 14 residues. Trimming pared 0 bases from V and 2 bases from J, leaving 6 bases between. The CDR3 DNA sequence: TGCGCCAGCAGCTTGGATCCAGCTGGAAACACCATATATTTT. This encodes CASSLDPAGNTIYF.

CDR3 DNA: TGCGCCAGCAGCCAAGATGTAACAGGCAATCAGCCCCAGCATTTT. It codes for CASSQDVTGNQPQHF. The chain employs TRBV4-3 and TRBJ1-5; D remains unclear. Trimming left V 0 bases short and J 2 bases short, with 8 bases between. From germline, CDR1 is LGHNA and CDR2 YSLEER. The CDR3 is 15 amino acids.

The chain recombines TRBV15 with TRBJ1-5; 7 bases are shared with TRBD1. J was trimmed by 7 bases and V by 2 bases; bases with no gene match: 14. The CDR3 has 17 amino acids. Germline CDR1 LNHNV, CDR2 YYDKDF (reference sequence). The CDR3 spells CATSRMRFMTGPQPQHF. The CDR3 coding sequence is TGTGCCACCAGCAGAATGAGATTCATGACAGGGCCCCAGCCCCAGCATTTT.

This sequence joins TRBV23-1 and TRBJ1-1; D is unclear. TRBV23-1 is treated as an ORF (open reading frame) with a function not yet certain. Trimming shortened V by 2 bases and J by 3 bases, and 13 bases separated the two germline ends. The CDR3 is 15 amino acids. CDR3 bases: TGCGCCAGCAGTCAAGTCGGCGGATGGGACACTGAAGCTTTCTTT. This sequence encodes CASSQVGGWDTEAFF.

The chain has TRBV4-2 and TRBJ2-5, with 12 bases matching TRBD2. Germline-derived CDR1 and CDR2 are LGHNA and YNFKEQ. The CDR3 is 17 residues long. V lost 0 bases, J lost 5 bases, and 7 bases stayed unmatched. The CDR3 here is CASSQDASGGVRETQYF. In nucleotides, the CDR3 is TGTGCCAGCAGCCAAGACGCTAGCGGGGGGGTGCGGGAGACCCAGTACTTC.

CDR3 loop: CASSERTGGFYEQYF. The CDR3 bases are TGTGCCAGCAGCGAACGGACAGGGGGGTTCTACGAGCAGTACTTC. J is TRBJ2-7 and V is TRBV2; 10 bases line up with TRBD1. This CDR3 comprises 15 residues. Germline-derived CDR1 and CDR2 are SNHLY and FYNNEI. The trim removed 6 bases at V and 3 bases at J, leaving 8 bases unmatched.

The rearrangement joins TRBV6-5 to TRBJ1-2; 9 bases fit TRBD1. The CDR3 runs 14 residues. Germline trimming cut 7 bases from V and 2 bases from J; bases unmatched to any gene: 5. Germline V gene data show CDR1 as MNHEY and CDR2 as SVGAGI. CDR3 protein: CASTRTGENYGYTF. CDR3 nucleotides: TGTGCCAGCACCCGGACAGGGGAAAACTATGGCTACACCTTC.

This chain connects TRBV9 to TRBJ2-1; 8 nucleotides align to TRBD1. The CDR3 loop spans 17 amino acids. Germline CDR1 SGDLS, CDR2 YYNGEE. Losses at the gene ends were 3 bases for V and 0 bases for J; bases not matched to a gene: 8. The CDR3 DNA is TGTGCCAGCAGCGAGGATTCCGGGACAGGCTCCTACAATGAGCAGTTCTTC. This sequence encodes CASSEDSGTGSYNEQFF.

The sample holds one count of this clone. This chain connects TRBV24-1 to TRBJ2-3, with 9 bases aligning to TRBD1. The CDR3 loop spans 16 amino acids. The V gene's germline CDR1 is KGHDR and CDR2 SFDVKD. J gave up 5 bases and V 4 bases, and 9 bases lay outside the gene matches. Here the CDR3 reads CATSEAGTGIVDTQYF. The CDR3 nucleotides are TGTGCCACCAGTGAAGCCGGGACAGGGATAGTAGATACGCAGTATTTT.

The V and J genes are TRBV27 and TRBJ1-1, with TRBD1 matching over 9 bases. Trimming removed 7 bases from V and 6 bases from J; junction bases left unmatched: 9. The CDR3 covers 14 residues. Germline CDR1 MNHEY, CDR2 SMNVEV (reference sequence). CDR3 bases: TGTGCCAGCAACGACAGGGGGGTTCGGGCTGAAGCTTTCTTT. Residues: CASNDRGVRAEAFF.

The chain combines TRBV29-1 with TRBJ1-1; perhaps TRBD1 as D (5 bases). The germline V and J ends were trimmed by 1 base and 1 base, with 13 bases remaining between them. Per the germline V gene, CDR1 is SQVTM and CDR2 is ANQGSEA. The CDR3 length is 15 residues. The CDR3 reads CSVEARRGPNTEAFF. CDR3 nucleotides: TGCAGCGTTGAAGCAAGGAGGGGACCGAACACTGAAGCTTTCTTT.

The chain couples TRBV19 to TRBJ2-7; TRBD2 is a possible D gene (5 bases). The CDR3 sequence is 15 residues long. Trimming shortened V by 1 base and J by 0 bases, and 10 bases separated the two germline ends. Germline V gene data show CDR1 as LNHDA and CDR2 as SQIVND (reference sequence). CDR3 loop: CASSIGGSVSYEQYF. The CDR3 bases are TGTGCCAGTAGTATAGGCGGGTCCGTCTCCTACGAGCAGTACTTC.

V is TRBV24-1 and J is TRBJ2-3, with 8 bases matching TRBD1. Germline V gene lookup returns CDR1 KGHDR and CDR2 SFDVKD. CDR3 length: 13 residues. The V and J ends lost 0 bases and 13 bases, in that order; junction bases with no gene match: 5. CDR3 amino acids: CATSDLLGQGEYF. The CDR3 DNA reads as TGTGCCACCAGTGATTTGCTAGGACAGGGTGAGTATTTT.

The V gene is TRBV30, the J gene TRBJ2-1; D possibly corresponds to TRBD2 (6 bases). Deletions cut 5 bases from V and 8 bases from J, with 13 bases between. The V gene's germline CDR1 is GTSNPN and CDR2 SVGIG (reference sequence). The CDR3 loop spans 12 amino acids. The CDR3 protein is CAWSLATDEQFF. The CDR3 region has the DNA TGTGCCTGGTCCCTAGCGACCGATGAGCAGTTCTTC.

The chain employs TRBV5-5 and TRBJ1-4; no clear D. The length of the CDR3 is 14 residues. The germline V and J ends were trimmed by 4 bases and 8 bases, with 15 bases remaining between them. Germline CDR1 reads SGHKS; CDR2 reads YYEKEE (reference sequence). The CDR3 DNA sequence: TGTGCCAGCAGCCAAACCCCCCCGGGGGAAAAACTGTTTTTT. Translated, it gives CASSQTPPGEKLFF. Full variable domain (rest looked up from reference TRBV5-5 and TRBJ1-4): DAGVTQSPTHLIKTRGQQVTLRCSPISGHKSVSWYQQVLGQGPQFIFQYYEKEERGRGNFPDRFSARQFPNYSSELNVNALLLGDSALYLCASSQTPPGEKLFFGSGTQLSVL.

This sequence joins TRBV2 and TRBJ2-1; 11 bases align to TRBD2. The V and J ends lost 9 bases and 3 bases, in that order; junction bases with no gene match: 7. This CDR3 region has 15 residues. In germline, CDR1 is SNHLY, CDR2 FYNNEI. In nucleotides, the CDR3 is TGTGCCAGTGGGACTAGCGGCTTCTACTACAATGAGCAGTTCTTC. It translates to CASGTSGFYYNEQFF. Using reference TRBV2 and TRBJ2-1 for the parts outside the CDR3, the full variable domain is EPEVTQTPSHQVTQMGQEVILRCVPISNHLYFYWYRQILGQKVEFLVSFYNNEISEKSEIFDDQFSVERPDGSNFTLKIRSTKLEDSAMYFCASGTSGFYYNEQFFGPGTRLTVL.

The chain joins TRBV2 to TRBJ1-1; no firm D call. This CDR3 region has 14 residues. Germline loops: CDR1 SNHLY, CDR2 FYNNEI. With 5 bases removed from V and 8 bases from J, the gap between germline ends came to 18 bases. In DNA, the CDR3 is TGTGCCAGCAGTTGGGCCGCCAGCCCAGTAGAAGCTTTCTTT. Protein: CASSWAASPVEAFF.

V is TRBV5-1 and J is TRBJ1-4; 7 bases match TRBD1. The CDR3 is 14 amino acids. The trim removed 2 bases at V and 7 bases at J, leaving 5 bases unmatched. CDR1 and CDR2 from the germline V gene are SGHRS and YFSETQ. The CDR3 coding sequence is TGCGCCAGCAGCTTCGACAGGGTGGCTGAAAAACTGTTTTTT. It codes for CASSFDRVAEKLFF.